A selection of T cell receptor beta chains follows, all from one sample in a study of OX40 agonist ivuxolimab in advanced cancers. Sequencing used immunoSEQ multiplex PCR; TCRdb keeps in-frame clones, though not all of them. This table has about 58,000 clones, approximately 81% appearing once. The sequencing here drew on CD4+ or CD8+ T cells sorted from blood, taken in a trial of the OX40 agonist ivuxolimab. These receptors all stem from an adult with an advanced solid tumor such as melanoma, head and neck, liver or kidney cancer. Both conserved end residues are part of each CDR3. The D gene is left open where the match is weak. The size field is filled for only some rows; it gives once, few, many or a size class.

NA	NA	TRBV7-7	TRBJ1-1	TGTGCTAGCTCATCGGACAGAGTGAACACTGAAGCTTTCTTT	CASSSDRVNTEAFF
NA	TRBD2	TRBV27	TRBJ2-7	TGTGCCAGCAGTTTGGCGGGGGGGTACGAGCAGTACTTC	CASSLAGGYEQYF
NA	NA	TRBV6-5	TRBJ2-5	TGTGCCAGCCATAGACAGGGAGGAGAGACCCAGTACTTC	CASHRQGGETQYF
NA	NA	TRBV14	TRBJ1-3	TGTGCCAGCAGCCAACACGGAACTGGAAACACCATATATTTT	CASSQHGTGNTIYF
NA	TRBD2	TRBV10-3	TRBJ2-7	TGTGCCATCAGTGAGCTCCCTAGCGGGAGGGACTACGAGCAGTACTTC	CAISELPSGRDYEQYF
NA	TRBD2	TRBV4-3	TRBJ2-2	TGCGCCAGCAGCCCCCTAGCGGGTCCCACCGGGGAGCTGTTTTTT	CASSPLAGPTGELFF
NA	NA	TRBV6-6	TRBJ2-2	TGTGCCAGCAGTTTCACCGGGGAGCTGTTTTTT	CASSFTGELFF
NA	TRBD1	TRBV5-1	TRBJ2-1	TGCGCCAGCAGCTTGGGGACAGGGGGAAATGAGCAGTTCTTC	CASSLGTGGNEQFF
NA	NA	TRBV5-4	TRBJ2-3	TGTGCCAGCAGCCCATACGGTGGCAGGGGACGCACAGATACGCAGTATTTT	CASSPYGGRGRTDTQYF
NA	NA	TRBV19	TRBJ2-1	TGTGCCAGTAGTATGGAGGACCTTTACAATGAGCAGTTCTTC	CASSMEDLYNEQFF
NA	NA	TRBV19	TRBJ2-5	TGTGCCAGTAGTATAGTTTCCCGTGAAGAGACCCAGTACTTC	CASSIVSREETQYF
NA	TRBD2	TRBV6-5	TRBJ2-1	TGTGCCAGCAGTTACTCGGGACTAGCGGGTTATGAGCAGTTCTTC	CASSYSGLAGYEQFF
once	NA	TRBV29-1	TRBJ2-6	TGCAGCGTTGAGCTACAGAGCCTTAGAGTCTCTGGGGCCAACGTCCTGACTTTC	CSVELQSLRVSGANVLTF
NA	TRBD2	TRBV14	TRBJ2-1	TGTGCCAGCAGCGGGGCTAGCGGGAGGGCCAGGCAGTTCTTC	CASSGASGRARQFF
NA	NA	TRBV11-3	TRBJ2-2	TGTGCCAGCAGCTTAGATTTCGGGACAGGGGAGCTGTTTTTT	CASSLDFGTGELFF
once	NA	TRBV7-9	TRBJ2-5	TGTGCCAGCAGCCGGACAGTAGAGACCCAGTACTTC	CASSRTVETQYF
NA	TRBD2	TRBV5-1	TRBJ2-7	TGCGCCAGCAGCTTGGTCACGACGGGACTACTTTACGAGCAGTACTTC	CASSLVTTGLLYEQYF
NA	NA	TRBV6-1	TRBJ1-2	TGTGCCAGCAGTGAACGACGGGGGGGATCGACGGACTATGGCTACACCTTC	CASSERRGGSTDYGYTF
NA	TRBD1	TRBV29-1	TRBJ2-5	TGCAGCTCCCTCCGGGACAGGGCACAAGAGACCCAGTACTTC	CSSLRDRAQETQYF
NA	NA	TRBV6-5	TRBJ1-5	TGTGCCGCGGGGGGACCTAGCAATCAGCCCCAGCATTTT	CAAGGPSNQPQHF
NA	TRBD2	TRBV7-2	TRBJ2-1	TGTGCCAGCAGCTTAGCGTCATTGACTAGCGGGAGGAATGAGCAGTTCTTC	CASSLASLTSGRNEQFF
NA	NA	TRBV6-1	TRBJ1-5	TGTGCCAGCAGTCCAACGTACGGCAGCAATCAGCCCCAGCATTTT	CASSPTYGSNQPQHF
few	TRBD1	TRBV11-2	TRBJ1-4	TGTGCCAGCAGCCCATCGACAGGGGGCGGTGAAAAACTGTTTTTT	CASSPSTGGGEKLFF
NA	TRBD2	TRBV7-8	TRBJ2-4	TGTGCCAGCAGTCTAGACACTAGCGCTGGAAACATTCAGTACTTC	CASSLDTSAGNIQYF
NA	TRBD1	TRBV10-3	TRBJ2-2	TGTGCCATCAGTGAGGACAGGGCGGATGCCGGGGAGCTGTTTTTT	CAISEDRADAGELFF
NA	NA	TRBV7-2	TRBJ1-2	TGTGCCAGCAGCTTCCCAGGGGTTTCAGGCTACACCTTC	CASSFPGVSGYTF
NA	TRBD1	TRBV2	TRBJ1-5	TGTGCCAGCAGTGCAAAGACAGGGTGGAGAAGCAATCAGCCCCAGCATTTT	CASSAKTGWRSNQPQHF
NA	NA	TRBV5-5	TRBJ1-5	TGTGCCAGCAGCTTTATATCGGGGGTTGATCAGCCCCAGCATTTT	CASSFISGVDQPQHF
NA	TRBD2	TRBV6-6	TRBJ2-5	TGTGCCAGCAGTTACTTATTGGCTAGCGGCCAAGAGACCCAGTACTTC	CASSYLLASGQETQYF
NA	NA	TRBV18	TRBJ1-1	TGTGCCAGCTCACCAGCCCTGATAGACGATCCAGCTTTCTTT	CASSPALIDDPAFF
NA	NA	TRBV6-6	TRBJ2-2	TGTGCCAGCAGTTTAGTAAGGGCTGTACAGGGCGGGGAGCTGTTTTTT	CASSLVRAVQGGELFF
NA	NA	TRBV6-5	TRBJ1-1	TGTGCCAGCAGTTACAATCCGGCAGGGGAAGCTTTCTTT	CASSYNPAGEAFF
NA	NA	TRBV2	TRBJ2-2	TGTGCCAGCAGGGCAGGGGCTAACACCGGGGAGCTGTTTTTT	CASRAGANTGELFF
NA	NA	TRBV5-6	TRBJ2-5	TGTGCCAGCAAACCGACCGGACGGGACGCCTATACAGAGACCCAGTACTTC	CASKPTGRDAYTETQYF
once	TRBD2	TRBV7-9	TRBJ2-5	TGTGCCAGCAGCTTCGGACTAGGGCACCAAGAGACCCAGTACTTC	CASSFGLGHQETQYF
NA	TRBD1	TRBV5-5	TRBJ2-1	TGTGCCAGCAGCTTTAGGGGGCCCGACAATGAGCAGTTCTTC	CASSFRGPDNEQFF
NA	TRBD2	TRBV6-5	TRBJ2-1	TGTGCCAGCAGTACAGTAGCGGGGGGTAATGAGCAGTTCTTC	CASSTVAGGNEQFF
medium-sized	NA	TRBV7-9	TRBJ1-2	TGTGCCAGCAGCTTAAGGGCAGGAGGTGGCTACACCTTC	CASSLRAGGGYTF
NA	NA	TRBV5-4	TRBJ1-4	TGTGCCAGCAGCCTAGCCAGGGGCGCTGCTAATGAAAAACTGTTTTTT	CASSLARGAANEKLFF
once	NA	TRBV10-3	TRBJ1-5	TGTGCCTCTACGGGGGGAGGGGGTAATAGCAATCAGCCCCAGCATTTT	CASTGGGGNSNQPQHF
NA	NA	TRBV28	TRBJ2-7	TGTGCCAGCAGCCAAGGATTAGTTTTTATGGGACCGCCAACCTACGAGCAGTACTTC	CASSQGLVFMGPPTYEQYF
NA	NA	TRBV2	TRBJ1-4	TGTGCCAGCAGTGACACGGGGGCCGGCGAAAAACTGTTTTTT	CASSDTGAGEKLFF
NA	NA	TRBV10-3	TRBJ1-2	TGTGCCATCAGTGCAAACAGGAACTATGGCTACACCTTC	CAISANRNYGYTF
NA	NA	TRBV6-5	TRBJ2-2	TGTGCCAGCAGGGGCGTTAGAGGCCGGCTAGAGGAGCTGTTTTTT	CASRGVRGRLEELFF
NA	TRBD1	TRBV7-3	TRBJ1-2	TGTGCCAGCAGCTTCGACAGGGACTCTGGCTACACCTTC	CASSFDRDSGYTF
few	TRBD2	TRBV7-9	TRBJ2-1	TGTGCCAGCGTACCGATTAGCGGGTCCTACAATGAGCAGTTCTTC	CASVPISGSYNEQFF
NA	NA	TRBV5-4	TRBJ2-1	TGTGCCAGCAGCCGCCCCAGGGGTGATGAGCAGTTCTTC	CASSRPRGDEQFF
NA	NA	TRBV7-9	TRBJ1-6	TGTGCCAGCAGTTTGGGGTCCACACGAATTTCACCCCTCCACTTT	CASSLGSTRISPLHF
NA	NA	TRBV11-3	TRBJ2-2	TGTGCCAGCAGCTCCGCCGGGGAGCTGTTTTTT	CASSSAGELFF
medium-sized	NA	TRBV5-5	TRBJ2-7	TGTGCCAGCAGCTTGGGAGAGACAGCTTTC	CASSLGETAF
NA	NA	TRBV12-5	TRBJ2-1	TGTGCTAGTGGTTTGGTACTGGGCAGCACCTACAATGAGCAGTTCTTC	CASGLVLGSTYNEQFF
NA	TRBD2	TRBV9	TRBJ2-1	TGTGCCAGCAGCGGTGGACTAGCGAGTACCCTTTACAATGAGCAGTTCTTC	CASSGGLASTLYNEQFF
NA	NA	TRBV18	TRBJ2-2	TGTGCCAGCTCACCCTTCCGGACTGGGGCCACCGGGGAGCTGTTTTTT	CASSPFRTGATGELFF
NA	NA	TRBV16	TRBJ1-2	TGTGCCAGCAGTCCCGGGGGGCGCACACCCTATGGCTACACCTTC	CASSPGGRTPYGYTF
NA	NA	TRBV15	TRBJ1-2	TGTGCCACCAGCAGAGAGGACTATGGCCACACCTTC	CATSREDYGHTF
NA	TRBD1	TRBV5-6	TRBJ1-4	TGTGCCAGCAGCTTGTGGGGATGGACAGGGGAGGATGAAAAACTGTTTTTT	CASSLWGWTGEDEKLFF
NA	TRBD2	TRBV23-1	TRBJ2-7	TGCGCCAGCAGTCAACGGACTAGCGGGAGCTCCTACGAGCAGTACTTC	CASSQRTSGSSYEQYF
NA	TRBD1	TRBV7-9	TRBJ2-5	TGTGCCAGCAGCCCCGGACAGGGGGCCGTGGAGACCCAGTACTTC	CASSPGQGAVETQYF
NA	NA	TRBV6-1	TRBJ1-1	TGTGCCAGCAGTGAGGGACACGGGAGAAGGACTGAAGCTTTCTTT	CASSEGHGRRTEAFF